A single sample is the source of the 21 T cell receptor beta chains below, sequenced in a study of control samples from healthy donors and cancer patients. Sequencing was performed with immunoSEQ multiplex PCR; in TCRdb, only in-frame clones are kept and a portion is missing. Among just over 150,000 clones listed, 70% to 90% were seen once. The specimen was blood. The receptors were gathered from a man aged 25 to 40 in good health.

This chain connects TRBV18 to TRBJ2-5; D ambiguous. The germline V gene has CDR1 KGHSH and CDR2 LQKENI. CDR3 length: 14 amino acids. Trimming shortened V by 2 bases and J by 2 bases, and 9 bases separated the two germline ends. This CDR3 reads CASSPSPLQETQYF. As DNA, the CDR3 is TGTGCCAGCTCACCAAGCCCATTGCAAGAGACCCAGTACTTC.

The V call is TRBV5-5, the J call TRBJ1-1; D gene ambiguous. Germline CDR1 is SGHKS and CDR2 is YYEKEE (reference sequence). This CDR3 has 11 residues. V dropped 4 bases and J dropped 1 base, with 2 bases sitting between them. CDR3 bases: TGTGCCAGCAGCCAGAACACTGAAGCTTTCTTT. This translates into CASSQNTEAFF.

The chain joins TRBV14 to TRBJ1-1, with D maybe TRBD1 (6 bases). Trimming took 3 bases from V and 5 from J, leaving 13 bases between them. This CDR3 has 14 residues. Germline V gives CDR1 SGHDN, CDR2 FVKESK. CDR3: CASSHRGRGTEAFF. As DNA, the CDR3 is TGTGCCAGCAGCCATAGGGGGAGGGGAACTGAAGCTTTCTTT. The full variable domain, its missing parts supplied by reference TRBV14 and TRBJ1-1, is EAGVTQFPSHSVIEKGQTVTLRCDPISGHDNLYWYRRVMGKEIKFLLHFVKESKQDESGMPNNRFLAERTGGTYSTLKVQPAELEDSGVYFCASSHRGRGTEAFFGQGTRLTVV.

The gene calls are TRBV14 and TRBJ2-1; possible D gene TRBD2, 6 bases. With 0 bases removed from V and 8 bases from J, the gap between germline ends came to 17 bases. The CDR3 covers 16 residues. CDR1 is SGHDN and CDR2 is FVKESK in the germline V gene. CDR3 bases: TGTGCCAGCAGCCAAGATGGAGGGACGGCGCCGTATGAGCAGTTCTTC. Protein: CASSQDGGTAPYEQFF.

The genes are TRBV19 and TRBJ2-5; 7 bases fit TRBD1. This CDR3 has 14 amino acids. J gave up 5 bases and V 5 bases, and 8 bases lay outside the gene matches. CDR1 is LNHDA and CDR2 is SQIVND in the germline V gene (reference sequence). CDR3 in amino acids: CASSPQTGTETQYF. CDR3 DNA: TGTGCCAGTAGTCCCCAGACAGGGACGGAGACCCAGTACTTC.

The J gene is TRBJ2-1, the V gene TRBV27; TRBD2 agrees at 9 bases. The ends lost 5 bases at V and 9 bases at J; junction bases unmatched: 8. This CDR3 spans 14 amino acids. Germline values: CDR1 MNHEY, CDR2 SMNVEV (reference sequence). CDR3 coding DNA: TGTGCCAGCAGTCCATTAGCGGGGGTGGGTGAGCAGTTCTTC. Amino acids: CASSPLAGVGEQFF.

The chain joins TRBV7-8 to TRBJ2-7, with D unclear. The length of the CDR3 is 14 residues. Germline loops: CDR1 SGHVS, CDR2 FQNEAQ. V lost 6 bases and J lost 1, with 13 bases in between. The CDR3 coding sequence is TGTGCCAGCAGTTCGACGGTCCGATCCTACGAGCAGTACTTC. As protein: CASSSTVRSYEQYF.

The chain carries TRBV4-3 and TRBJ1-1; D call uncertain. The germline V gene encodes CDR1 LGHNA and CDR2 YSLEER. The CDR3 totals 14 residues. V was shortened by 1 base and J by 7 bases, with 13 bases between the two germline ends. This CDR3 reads CASSQVYPGFEAFF. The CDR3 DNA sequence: TGCGCCAGCAGCCAAGTGTATCCGGGTTTTGAAGCTTTCTTT.

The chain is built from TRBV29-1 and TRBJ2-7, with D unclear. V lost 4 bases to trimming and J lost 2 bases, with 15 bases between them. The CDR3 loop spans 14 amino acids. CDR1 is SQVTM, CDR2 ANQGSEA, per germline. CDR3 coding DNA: TGCAGCGTTGTAGGTATTCGAAGTACCTACGAGCAGTACTTC. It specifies CSVVGIRSTYEQYF.

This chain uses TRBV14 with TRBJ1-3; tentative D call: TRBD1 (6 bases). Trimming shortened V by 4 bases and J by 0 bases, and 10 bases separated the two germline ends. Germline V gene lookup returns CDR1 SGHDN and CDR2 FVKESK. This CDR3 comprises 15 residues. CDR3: CASSRQVNSGNTIYF. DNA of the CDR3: TGTGCCAGCAGCCGACAGGTGAACTCTGGAAACACCATATATTTT.

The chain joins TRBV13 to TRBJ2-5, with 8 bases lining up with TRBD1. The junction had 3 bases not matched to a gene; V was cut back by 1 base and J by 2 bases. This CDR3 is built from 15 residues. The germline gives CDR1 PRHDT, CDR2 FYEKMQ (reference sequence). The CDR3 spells CASSLDGQGQETQYF. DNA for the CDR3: TGTGCCAGCAGCTTAGATGGACAGGGTCAAGAGACCCAGTACTTC.

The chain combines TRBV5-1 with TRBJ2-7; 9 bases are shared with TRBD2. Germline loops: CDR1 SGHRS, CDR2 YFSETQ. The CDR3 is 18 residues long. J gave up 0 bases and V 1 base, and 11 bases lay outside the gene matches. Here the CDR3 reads CASSLPPGLAGISYEQYF. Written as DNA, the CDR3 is TGCGCCAGCAGCTTGCCCCCGGGACTAGCCGGAATCTCCTACGAGCAGTACTTC.

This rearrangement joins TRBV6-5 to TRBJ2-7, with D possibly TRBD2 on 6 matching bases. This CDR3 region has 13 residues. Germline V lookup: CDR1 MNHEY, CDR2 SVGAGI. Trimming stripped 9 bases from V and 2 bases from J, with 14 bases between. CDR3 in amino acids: CASTGTSTYEQYF. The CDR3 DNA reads TGTGCCAGTACCGGGACTTCCACCTACGAGCAGTACTTC.

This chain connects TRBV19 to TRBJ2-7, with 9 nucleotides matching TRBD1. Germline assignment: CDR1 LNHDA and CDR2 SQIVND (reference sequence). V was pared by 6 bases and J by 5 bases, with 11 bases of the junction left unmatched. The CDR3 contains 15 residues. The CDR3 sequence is CASRQTGTGRDEQYF. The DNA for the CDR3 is TGTGCCAGTAGACAAACCGGGACAGGGCGGGACGAGCAGTACTTC.

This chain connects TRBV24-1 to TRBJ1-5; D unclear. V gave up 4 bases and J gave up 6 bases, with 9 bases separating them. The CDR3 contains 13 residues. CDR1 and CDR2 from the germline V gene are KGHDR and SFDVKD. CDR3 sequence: CATSERAAQPQHF. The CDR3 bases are TGTGCCACCAGTGAGAGGGCGGCTCAGCCCCAGCATTTT.

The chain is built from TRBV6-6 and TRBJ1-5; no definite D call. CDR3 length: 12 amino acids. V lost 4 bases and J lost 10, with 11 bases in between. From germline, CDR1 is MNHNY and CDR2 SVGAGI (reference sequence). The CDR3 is CASSSPPQPQHF. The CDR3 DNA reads TGTGCCAGCAGTTCTCCTCCTCAACCCCAGCATTTT.

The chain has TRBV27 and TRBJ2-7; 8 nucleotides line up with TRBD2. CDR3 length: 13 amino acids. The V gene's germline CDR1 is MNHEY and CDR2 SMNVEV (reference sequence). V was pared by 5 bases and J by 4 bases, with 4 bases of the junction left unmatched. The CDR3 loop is CASSNGLAYEQYF. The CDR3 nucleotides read TGTGCCAGCAGTAACGGACTAGCATACGAGCAGTACTTC.

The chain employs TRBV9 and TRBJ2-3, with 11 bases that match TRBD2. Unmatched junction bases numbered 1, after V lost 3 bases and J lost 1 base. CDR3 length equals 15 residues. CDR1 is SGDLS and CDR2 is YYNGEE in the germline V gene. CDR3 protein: CASSETSGGTDTQYF. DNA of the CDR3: TGTGCCAGCAGCGAGACTAGCGGGGGCACAGATACGCAGTATTTT.

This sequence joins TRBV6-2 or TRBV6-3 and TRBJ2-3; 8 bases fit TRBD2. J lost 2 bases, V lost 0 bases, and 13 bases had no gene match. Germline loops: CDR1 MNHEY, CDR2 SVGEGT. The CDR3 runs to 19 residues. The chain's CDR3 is CASSYSESWTSISTDTQYF. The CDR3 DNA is TGTGCCAGCAGTTACTCGGAATCATGGACTAGCATTTCCACAGATACGCAGTATTTT.

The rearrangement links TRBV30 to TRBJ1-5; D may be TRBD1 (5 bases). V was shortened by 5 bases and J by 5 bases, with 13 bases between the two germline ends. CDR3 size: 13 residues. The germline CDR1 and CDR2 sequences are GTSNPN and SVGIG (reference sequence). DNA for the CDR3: TGTGCCTGGGACAGCTCTACTGATCAGCCCCAGCATTTT. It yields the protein CAWDSSTDQPQHF.

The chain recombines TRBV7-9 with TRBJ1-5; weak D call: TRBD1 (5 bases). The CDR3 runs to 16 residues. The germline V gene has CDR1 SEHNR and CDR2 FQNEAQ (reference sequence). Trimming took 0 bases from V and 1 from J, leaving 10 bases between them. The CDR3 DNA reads TGTGCCAGCAGCTTAGCGACCCGGGACAGCAATCAGCCCCAGCATTTT. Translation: CASSLATRDSNQPQHF. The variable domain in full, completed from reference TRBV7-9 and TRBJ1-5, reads DTGVSQNPRHKITKRGQNVTFRCDPISEHNRLYWYRQTLGQGPEFLTYFQNEAQLEKSRLLSDRFSAERPKGSFSTLEIQRTEQGDSAMYLCASSLATRDSNQPQHFGDGTRLSIL.